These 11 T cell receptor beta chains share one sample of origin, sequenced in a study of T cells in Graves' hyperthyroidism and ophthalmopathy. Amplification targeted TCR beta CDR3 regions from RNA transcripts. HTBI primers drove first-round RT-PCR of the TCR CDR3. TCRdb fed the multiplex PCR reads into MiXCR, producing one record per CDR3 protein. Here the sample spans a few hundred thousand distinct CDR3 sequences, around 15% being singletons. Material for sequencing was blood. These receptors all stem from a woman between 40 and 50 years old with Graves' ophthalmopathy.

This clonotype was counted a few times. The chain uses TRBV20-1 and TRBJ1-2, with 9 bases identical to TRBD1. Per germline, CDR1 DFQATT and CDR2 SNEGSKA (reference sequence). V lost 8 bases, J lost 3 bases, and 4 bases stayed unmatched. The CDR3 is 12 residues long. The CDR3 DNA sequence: TGCAGTTCACAGGGGGCTGACTATGGCTACACCTTC. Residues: CSSQGADYGYTF.

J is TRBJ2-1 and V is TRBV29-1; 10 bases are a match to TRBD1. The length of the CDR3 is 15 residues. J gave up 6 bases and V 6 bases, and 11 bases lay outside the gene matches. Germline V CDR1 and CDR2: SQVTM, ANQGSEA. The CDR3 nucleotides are TGCAGCGTCGACCCCGGGACAGGGGTCTTCAATGAGCAGTTCTTC. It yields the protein CSVDPGTGVFNEQFF.

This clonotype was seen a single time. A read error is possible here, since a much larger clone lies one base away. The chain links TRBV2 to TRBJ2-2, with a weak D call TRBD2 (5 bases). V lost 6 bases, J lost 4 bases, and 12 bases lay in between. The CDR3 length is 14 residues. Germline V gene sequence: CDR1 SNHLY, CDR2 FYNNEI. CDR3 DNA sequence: TGTGCCAGCAGCTCGGACTCGACCACCGGGGAGCTGTTTTTT. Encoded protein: CASSSDSTTGELFF.

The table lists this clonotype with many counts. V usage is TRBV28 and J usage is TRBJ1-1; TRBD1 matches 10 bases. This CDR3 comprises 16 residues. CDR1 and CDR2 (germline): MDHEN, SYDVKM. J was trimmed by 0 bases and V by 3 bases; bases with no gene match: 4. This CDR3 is CASSFPTGGLNTEAFF. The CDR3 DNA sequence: TGTGCCAGCAGTTTCCCGACAGGGGGCCTGAACACTGAAGCTTTCTTT.

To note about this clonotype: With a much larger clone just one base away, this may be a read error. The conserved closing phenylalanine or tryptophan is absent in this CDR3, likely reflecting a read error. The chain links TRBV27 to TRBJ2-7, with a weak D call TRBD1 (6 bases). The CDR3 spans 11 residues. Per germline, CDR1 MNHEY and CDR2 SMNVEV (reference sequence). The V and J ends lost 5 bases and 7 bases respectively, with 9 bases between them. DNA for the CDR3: TGTGCCAGCAGTACCCAGGGGGAGCAGTACCTC. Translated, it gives CASSTQGEQYL.

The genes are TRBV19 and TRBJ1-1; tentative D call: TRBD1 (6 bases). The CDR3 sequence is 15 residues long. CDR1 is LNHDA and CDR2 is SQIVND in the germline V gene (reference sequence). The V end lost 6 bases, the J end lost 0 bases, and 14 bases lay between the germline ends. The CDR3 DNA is TGTGCCAGTAGCCCAGGGACACCCCTGAACACTGAAGCTTTCTTT. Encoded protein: CASSPGTPLNTEAFF.

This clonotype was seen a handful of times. The CDR3 nucleotides read TGTGCCAGCAAACGGATCGGAAACACCATATATTTT. It translates to CASKRIGNTIYF. The V gene is TRBV6-1, the J gene TRBJ1-3; D is uncertain. V was trimmed by 7 bases and J by 4 bases, leaving 8 bases between them. The germline V gene encodes CDR1 MNHNS and CDR2 SASEGT. The CDR3 sequence is 12 residues long.

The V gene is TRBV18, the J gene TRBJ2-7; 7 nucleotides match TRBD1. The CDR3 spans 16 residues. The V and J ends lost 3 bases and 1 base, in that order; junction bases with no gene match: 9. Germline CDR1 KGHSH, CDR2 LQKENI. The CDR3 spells CASSPPGQILSYEQYF. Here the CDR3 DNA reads TGTGCCAGCTCACCCCCGGGACAGATTCTTTCCTACGAGCAGTACTTC. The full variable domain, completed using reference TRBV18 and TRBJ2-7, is NAGVMQNPRHLVRRRGQEARLRCSPMKGHSHVYWYRQLPEEGLKFMVYLQKENIIDESGMPKERFSAEFPKEGPSILRIQQVVRGDSAAYFCASSPPGQILSYEQYFGPGTRLTVT.

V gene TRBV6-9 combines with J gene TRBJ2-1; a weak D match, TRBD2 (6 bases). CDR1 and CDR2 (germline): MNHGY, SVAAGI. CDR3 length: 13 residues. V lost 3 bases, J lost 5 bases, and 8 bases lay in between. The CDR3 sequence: CASSYLAHNEQFF. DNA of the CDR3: TGTGCCAGCAGTTACCTAGCGCACAATGAGCAGTTCTTC.

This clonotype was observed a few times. The CDR3 nucleotides read TGTGCCAGCAGTCTGACTAGCGGGAGTAGTTCGTCTGGAGAGACCCAGTACTTC. It encodes CASSLTSGSSSSGETQYF. The V gene is TRBV6-1, the J gene TRBJ2-5, with 12 bases identical to TRBD2. In germline, CDR1 is MNHNS, CDR2 SASEGT. The CDR3 is 18 amino acids. V dropped 5 bases and J dropped 4; count of bases not matched to a gene: 14.

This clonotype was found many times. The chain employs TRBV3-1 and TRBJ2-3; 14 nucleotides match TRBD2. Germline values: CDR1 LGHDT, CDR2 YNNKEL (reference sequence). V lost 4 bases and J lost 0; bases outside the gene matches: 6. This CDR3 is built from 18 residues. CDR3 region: CASSLGTSGRTSTDTQYF. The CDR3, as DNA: TGTGCCAGCAGCCTCGGGACTAGCGGGAGAACCAGCACAGATACGCAGTATTTT.